These 30 T cell receptor beta chains came from one sample sequenced in a study of cytomegalovirus exposure and HLA in healthy donors. PCR employed 60 Vbeta and 13 Jbeta primers. The method was immunoSEQ multiplex PCR; TCRdb's version includes in-frame clones alone and lacks a portion of them. The data hold tens of thousands of clones, with just under 70% observed a single time. Sequencing input: PBMCs. Every receptor here comes from a man aged 50-59 years in good health and CMV-seronegative.

This clone was found a few times. CDR3 nucleotide sequence: TGTGCCAGCAGCTCCGGAGCAGGGGGCGCGTCCGGGGCCAACGTCCTGACTTTC. The encoded protein is CASSSGAGGASGANVLTF. The chain couples TRBV5-6 to TRBJ2-6, with 8 bases matching TRBD1. CDR1 SGHDT and CDR2 YYEEEE come from the germline V gene. CDR3 length equals 18 residues. Trimming took 3 bases from V and 4 from J; bases not matched to a gene: 12.

CDR3 amino acids: CATSRETDGNGYTF. CDR3 coding DNA: TGTGCCACCAGCAGAGAGACCGACGGGAATGGCTACACCTTC. The chain links TRBV15 to TRBJ1-2; D is ambiguous. Germline V gives CDR1 LNHNV, CDR2 YYDKDF (reference sequence). The germline V and J ends were trimmed by 0 bases and 6 bases, with 11 bases remaining between them. The CDR3 extends over 14 amino acids. Together with reference TRBV15 and TRBJ1-2, the CDR3 gives the full variable domain: DAMVIQNPRYQVTQFGKPVTLSCSQTLNHNVMYWYQQKSSQAPKLLFHYYDKDFNNEADTPDNFQSRRPNTSFCFLDIRSPGLGDTAMYLCATSRETDGNGYTFGSGTRLTVV.

This clone has only a few counts. The chain joins TRBV9 to TRBJ2-1; 11 bases line up with TRBD2. V lost 3 bases, J lost 9 bases, and 5 bases stayed unmatched. Germline CDR1 reads SGDLS; CDR2 reads YYNGEE. This CDR3 contains 14 residues. The CDR3 reads CASSARLAGGEQFF. The CDR3 nucleotides are TGTGCCAGCAGCGCCCGCCTAGCGGGAGGTGAGCAGTTCTTC.

The chain uses TRBV4-3 and TRBJ2-2; D not resolved. CDR3 length: 17 amino acids. Between the trimmed V and J ends, which lost 0 bases and 1 base, there was a span of 12 bases. Germline V CDR1 and CDR2: LGHNA, YSLEER. The CDR3 DNA is TGCGCCAGCAGCCAAGATCGGAGAGAAGGGAACACCGGGGAGCTGTTTTTT. Encoded protein: CASSQDRREGNTGELFF.

With respect to this clone: Relative to the germline gene, one junction end is altered; a read error may explain this. This rearrangement joins TRBV2 to TRBJ1-2; D possibly corresponds to TRBD1 (5 bases). The CDR3 runs 11 residues. Germline values: CDR1 SNHLY, CDR2 FYNNEI. The CDR3: CAAGGGYGYTF. The DNA of the CDR3 is TGCGCCGCTGGGGGGGGCTATGGCTACACCTTC.

The chain links TRBV7-2 to TRBJ2-7, with D maybe TRBD1 (5 bases). V was shortened by 3 bases and J by 4 bases, with 13 bases between the two germline ends. CDR3 length: 14 residues. From germline, CDR1 is SGHTA and CDR2 FQGNSA. CDR3 in DNA: TGTGCCAGCAGCTTTGAGCAGGGAAGGTACGAGCAGTACTTC. It specifies CASSFEQGRYEQYF.

V usage is TRBV4-3 and J usage is TRBJ1-4; 10 bases line up with TRBD1. This CDR3 spans 15 amino acids. The ends lost 4 bases at V and 6 bases at J; junction bases unmatched: 5. Germline assignment: CDR1 LGHNA and CDR2 YSLEER. DNA of the CDR3: TGCGCCAGCAGCCGGGCCGGGACAGGGGATGAAAAACTGTTTTTT. It yields the protein CASSRAGTGDEKLFF.

The J gene is TRBJ2-6, the V gene TRBV7-9; weak D call: TRBD2 (5 bases). The CDR3 loop spans 16 amino acids. Germline lookup yields CDR1 SEHNR and CDR2 FQNEAQ (reference sequence). V lost 3 bases and J lost 0, with 9 bases in between. The CDR3 here is CASSFLGSSGANVLTF. The CDR3 nucleotides are TGTGCCAGCAGCTTCTTGGGGAGCTCTGGGGCCAACGTCCTGACTTTC. Together with reference TRBV7-9 and TRBJ2-6, the CDR3 gives the full variable domain: DTGVSQNPRHKITKRGQNVTFRCDPISEHNRLYWYRQTLGQGPEFLTYFQNEAQLEKSRLLSDRFSAERPKGSFSTLEIQRTEQGDSAMYLCASSFLGSSGANVLTFGAGSRLTVL.

This clone was detected a few times. This chain uses TRBV7-2 with TRBJ1-1, with a tentative D call TRBD1 (6 bases). The germline gives CDR1 SGHTA, CDR2 FQGNSA. V was trimmed by 5 bases and J by 0 bases, leaving 10 bases between them. This CDR3 spans 14 amino acids. The CDR3: CASSRQVVNTEAFF. The CDR3 DNA sequence: TGTGCCAGCAGCCGACAGGTGGTGAACACTGAAGCTTTCTTT. Looking up the rest from reference TRBV7-2 and TRBJ1-1 gives the full variable domain: GAGVSQSPSNKVTEKGKDVELRCDPISGHTALYWYRQSLGQGLEFLIYFQGNSAPDKSGLPSDRFSAERTGGSVSTLTIQRTQQEDSAVYLCASSRQVVNTEAFFGQGTRLTVV.

This clone was picked up a small number of times. The chain has TRBV13 and TRBJ2-7; TRBD1 is a possible D gene (6 bases). Deletions cut 6 bases from V and 4 bases from J, with 13 bases between. Germline V gene sequence: CDR1 PRHDT, CDR2 FYEKMQ (reference sequence). The CDR3 covers 13 residues. As DNA, the CDR3 is TGTGCCAGCAGTCAACAGGGTTCGTACGAGCAGTACGTC. Translating it yields CASSQQGSYEQYV.

This chain's CDR3 is CASSLAGGQETQYF. The CDR3 DNA follows: TGTGCCAGCAGCTTAGCAGGGGGTCAAGAGACCCAGTACTTC. The chain links TRBV11-2 to TRBJ2-5, with TRBD1 identical over 7 bases. CDR3 length equals 14 residues. V lost 1 base to trimming and J lost 2 bases; unmatched junction nucleotides: 1. The germline V gene encodes CDR1 SGHAT and CDR2 FQNNGV.

The chain couples TRBV5-6 to TRBJ2-1; 7 nucleotides line up with TRBD1. V was pared by 3 bases and J by 4 bases, with 4 bases of the junction left unmatched. The CDR3 has 14 residues. From germline, CDR1 is SGHDT and CDR2 YYEEEE. The CDR3 DNA reads as TGTGCCAGCAGCTGGGGGACAGCTTACAATGAGCAGTTCTTC. It codes for CASSWGTAYNEQFF. Full variable domain (remainder filled in from reference TRBV5-6 and TRBJ2-1): DAGVTQSPTHLIKTRGQQVTLRCSPKSGHDTVSWYQQALGQGPQFIFQYYEEEERQRGNFPDRFSGHQFPNYSSELNVNALLLGDSALYLCASSWGTAYNEQFFGPGTRLTVL.

For this clone: Distinct nucleotide sequences in the sample also encode this CDR3. The chain couples TRBV29-1 to TRBJ2-3; 8 bases are shared with TRBD1. The J segment lost 5 bases and the V segment lost 7 bases, leaving 8 bases of the junction unmatched. Per germline, CDR1 SQVTM and CDR2 ANQGSEA. The CDR3 has 13 amino acids. The CDR3, as DNA: TGCAGCGCACAGGCAGGGGGCGTAGATACGCAGTATTTT. Protein sequence: CSAQAGGVDTQYF.

The chain combines TRBV19 with TRBJ1-2; TRBD1 might be the D (5 bases). Germline V gene sequence: CDR1 LNHDA, CDR2 SQIVND (reference sequence). The V end lost 6 bases, the J end lost 9 bases, and 17 bases lay between the germline ends. This CDR3 region has 13 residues. DNA for the CDR3: TGTGCCAGTAGACGTTCCCAGGGTAGGAGCTACACCTTC. This encodes CASRRSQGRSYTF.

This clone was observed a handful of times. This chain joins TRBV2 and TRBJ1-1; D remains ambiguous. Germline assignment: CDR1 SNHLY and CDR2 FYNNEI. V was clipped by 8 bases and J by 2 bases, with 12 bases between them. The length of the CDR3 is 13 residues. CDR3 DNA sequence: TGTGCCAGCTGTACAGAGCTTAACACTGAAGCTTTCTTT. Its protein product is CASCTELNTEAFF.

The genes are TRBV6-1 and TRBJ1-5; TRBD1 matches 12 bases. The CDR3 has 16 amino acids. Germline CDR1 is MNHNS and CDR2 is SASEGT. V lost 1 base, J lost 7 bases, and 5 bases stayed unmatched. As DNA, the CDR3 is TGTGCCAGCAGTGAAGAGGGGACAGGGGGCTGGCAGCCCCAGCATTTT. Translation: CASSEEGTGGWQPQHF.

This chain links TRBV19 with TRBJ1-1; D remains unclear. Deletions cut 6 bases from V and 0 bases from J, with 11 bases between. From germline, CDR1 is LNHDA and CDR2 SQIVND (reference sequence). The CDR3 totals 14 residues. The CDR3 protein is CASRSRRVNTEAFF. CDR3 DNA: TGTGCCAGTAGATCCCGGCGGGTGAACACTGAAGCTTTCTTT. The variable domain in full, completed from reference TRBV19 and TRBJ1-1, reads DGGITQSPKYLFRKEGQNVTLSCEQNLNHDAMYWYRQDPGQGLRLIYYSQIVNDFQKGDIAEGYSVSREKKESFPLTVTSAQKNPTAFYLCASRSRRVNTEAFFGQGTRLTVV.

This clone showed up just once. This rearrangement joins TRBV5-8 to TRBJ1-5, with TRBD1 identical over 7 bases. This CDR3 has 15 amino acids. V was pared by 6 bases and J by 0 bases, with 6 bases of the junction left unmatched. CDR1 and CDR2 (germline): SGHTS, YDEGEE. CDR3 DNA: TGTGCCAGCACCCTGGGACAGTATAGCAATCAGCCCCAGCATTTT. This gives the protein CASTLGQYSNQPQHF.

This chain uses TRBV5-1 with TRBJ1-5, with 10 positions matching TRBD1. This CDR3 spans 15 amino acids. Germline V gene data show CDR1 as SGHRS and CDR2 as YFSETQ. V lost 4 bases and J lost 4; bases outside the gene matches: 5. CDR3 in amino acids: CASSKTGGGNQPQHF. For the CDR3, the DNA is TGCGCCAGCAGCAAGACAGGGGGCGGAAATCAGCCCCAGCATTTT. The entire variable domain, with the rest obtained from reference TRBV5-1 and TRBJ1-5, is as follows: KAGVTQTPRYLIKTRGQQVTLSCSPISGHRSVSWYQQTPGQGLQFLFEYFSETQRNKGNFPGRFSGRQFSNSRSEMNVSTLELGDSALYLCASSKTGGGNQPQHFGDGTRLSIL.

This chain connects TRBV6-6 to TRBJ1-5; 9 bases line up with TRBD1. V lost 6 bases and J lost 7; bases outside the gene matches: 13. Germline CDR1 is MNHNY and CDR2 is SVGAGI (reference sequence). CDR3 length: 16 amino acids. As DNA, the CDR3 is TGTGCCAGCAGCCGTGCACAGGGGGCGCAAGTACAGCCCCAGCATTTT. This translates into CASSRAQGAQVQPQHF.

There are a few counts of this clone. The chain links TRBV5-1 to TRBJ2-7; 10 bases agree with TRBD1. Germline values: CDR1 SGHRS, CDR2 YFSETQ. V shed 3 bases and J 3 bases; nucleotides not matched to a gene: 0. There are 13 residues in the CDR3. For the CDR3, the DNA is TGCGCCAGCAGCTGGGACAGGGGCTACGAGCAGTACGTC. Its translation is CASSWDRGYEQYV.

The CDR3 loop reads CASSLAGQGRDGYTF. The CDR3 DNA follows: TGTGCCAGCAGCTTAGCGGGACAGGGGAGAGATGGCTACACCTTC. The chain is built from TRBV7-6 and TRBJ1-2; 10 nucleotides match TRBD1. CDR1 SGHVS and CDR2 FNYEAQ come from the germline V gene. With V trimmed by 0 bases and J by 6 bases, 4 bases remained unmatched. The CDR3 consists of 15 residues. The variable domain in full, with the rest retrieved from reference TRBV7-6 and TRBJ1-2, is GAGVSQSPRYKVTKRGQDVALRCDPISGHVSLYWYRQALGQGPEFLTYFNYEAQQDKSGLPNDRFSAERPEGSISTLTIQRTEQRDSAMYRCASSLAGQGRDGYTFGSGTRLTVV.

This chain connects TRBV4-1 to TRBJ2-7; 8 nucleotides align to TRBD2. This CDR3 has 17 amino acids. V was pared by 1 base and J by 4 bases, with 12 bases of the junction left unmatched. Germline-derived CDR1 and CDR2 are MGHRA and YSYEKL. The CDR3 reads CASSQVFGTRGSYEQYV. The CDR3 DNA reads as TGCGCCAGCAGCCAAGTCTTCGGGACTAGAGGATCTTACGAGCAGTACGTC.

The chain joins TRBV14 to TRBJ2-1; TRBD2 matches at 7 bases. The CDR3 runs 16 residues. Germline loops: CDR1 SGHDN, CDR2 FVKESK. J gave up 6 bases and V 2 bases, and 10 bases lay outside the gene matches. The CDR3 DNA is TGTGCCAGCAGCCAACCCAAAACTAGCGACCTCAATGAGCAGTTCTTC. The encoded protein is CASSQPKTSDLNEQFF.

The chain carries TRBV6-1 and TRBJ2-7; 7 bases are a match to TRBD2. After removal of 1 base from V and 2 bases from J, the junction contained 8 bases not matched to a gene. Germline V gene sequence: CDR1 MNHNS, CDR2 SASEGT. This CDR3 is built from 16 residues. The CDR3 DNA reads TGTGCCAGCAGTGAAGTCCGGGGGGACCGACCCTACGAGCAGTACGTC. Protein: CASSEVRGDRPYEQYV.

J is TRBJ2-3 and V is TRBV5-1, with D possibly TRBD2 on 6 matching bases. The V end was cut by 6 bases, the J end by 5 bases, with 16 bases between. In germline, CDR1 is SGHRS, CDR2 YFSETQ. There are 14 residues in the CDR3. The DNA of the CDR3 is TGCGCCAGCAAGTTGACTAGTGGGCTAGATACGCAGTATTTT. Translation gives CASKLTSGLDTQYF.

This clone has only one observation. The gene calls are TRBV30 and TRBJ1-2; tentative D call: TRBD1 (5 bases). This CDR3 region has 12 residues. Germline loops: CDR1 GTSNPN, CDR2 SVGIG (reference sequence). Trimming shortened V by 4 bases and J by 6 bases, and 12 bases separated the two germline ends. For the CDR3, the DNA is TGTGCCTGGACACAGGTGGGGCATGGCTACACCTTC. It yields the protein CAWTQVGHGYTF.

This clone was seen more than once but under ten times. The chain is built from TRBV5-4 and TRBJ2-3; the match to TRBD2 covers 16 bases. With V trimmed by 4 bases and J by 1 base, 6 bases remained unmatched. Germline loops: CDR1 SGHNT, CDR2 YYREEE (reference sequence). CDR3 length: 18 amino acids. In DNA, the CDR3 is TGTGCCAGCAGCGCCCCCGGGACTAGCGGGAGGGGCACAGATACGCAGTATTTT. It translates to CASSAPGTSGRGTDTQYF. Drawing the rest from reference TRBV5-4 and TRBJ2-3, the complete variable domain is ETGVTQSPTHLIKTRGQQVTLRCSSQSGHNTVSWYQQALGQGPQFIFQYYREEENGRGNFPPRFSGLQFPNYSSELNVNALELDDSALYLCASSAPGTSGRGTDTQYFGPGTRLTVL.

This chain uses TRBV5-4 with TRBJ2-3; D is possibly TRBD1 (5 bases). V lost 1 base to trimming and J lost 5 bases, with 14 bases between them. Germline V gene data show CDR1 as SGHNT and CDR2 as YYREEE (reference sequence). The CDR3 sequence is 15 residues long. The CDR3 reads CASSLTGGYVDTQYF. The DNA of the CDR3 is TGTGCCAGCAGCTTGACAGGCGGTTATGTAGATACGCAGTATTTT.

The chain has TRBV7-9 and TRBJ2-1; 8 nucleotides match TRBD2. Germline lookup yields CDR1 SEHNR and CDR2 FQNEAQ (reference sequence). This CDR3 is 15 amino acids long. V was clipped by 6 bases and J by 2 bases; unmatched bases: 6. In DNA, the CDR3 is TGTGCCAGCAGTTTTACACTAGCGGCCTACAATGAGCAGTTCTTC. Its protein is CASSFTLAAYNEQFF.